This T cell receptor (beta chain) was recovered during a study of identical twins. Broader study findings: Where out-of-frame alpha sequences were twin-shared, they showed excess low generation probability. Clonotypes of the beta chain that were abundant in cord blood carried fewer insertions (memory repertoires showed none). Possibly, invariant MAIT and iNKT cells partly confounded zero-insertion analyses.

A note on this clonotype: What it recognizes is unknown.

Donors uniformly comprised healthy Caucasians. From the 5' RACE reads, TCRdb called clonotypes with MiXCR, one entry per CDR3 protein. The sample includes 1,800,000 or so distinct CDR3 sequences, about 30% seen only once; the top ten take more than 0.25%. This CDR3 comprises 14 residues. The V end was cut by 3 bases, the J end by 2 bases, with 13 bases between. Germline-derived CDR1 and CDR2 are DFQATT and SNEGSKA (reference sequence). The origin of this receptor is a newborn girl in good health. The chain couples TRBV20-1 to TRBJ2-5; D might be TRBD2 (6 bases). Material: cord blood. CDR3 bases: TGCAGTGCTAGTAGGAGGGTCGGGCAAGAGACCCAGTACTTC. Translation gives CSASRRVGQETQYF.